This is a list of T cell receptor beta chains from one sample in a study of regulatory T cells in long-lasting Graves disease. TCRdb re-derived calls from the multiplex PCR reads in MiXCR, one entry per CDR3 protein. Of a few hundred thousand distinct CDR3 sequences listed, approximately 22% are singletons. The sample was peripheral blood mononuclear cells (PBMCs), taken when the disease was refractory, from a patient treated with antithyroid drugs. The receptors were sampled from a female donor with Graves disease. Both conserved end residues are part of each CDR3. The D gene is left open where the match is weak. Not all rows give a size; the values are once, few, many and, for expanded clones, a class.

V: TRBV11-3; J: TRBJ2-7; length: 15; size: .; D: TRBD1; CDR3: CASSTDRGPPYEQYF; DNA: TGTGCCAGCAGCACGGACAGGGGACCCCCCTACGAGCAGTACTTC
V: TRBV2; J: TRBJ2-5; length: 15; size: many; D: TRBD2; CDR3: CASTPGGLDQETQYF; DNA: TGTGCCAGCACTCCGGGAGGACTAGACCAAGAGACCCAGTACTTC
V: TRBV7-2; J: TRBJ1-2; length: 14; size: few; D: TRBD1; CDR3: CASSLQGEIRGYTF; DNA: TGTGCCAGCAGCCTACAGGGGGAGATTAGGGGCTACACCTTC
V: TRBV4-3; J: TRBJ1-2; length: 13; size: .; D: TRBD1; CDR3: CARAGTGYYGYTF; DNA: TGCGCTAGGGCCGGGACAGGGTATTATGGCTACACCTTC
V: TRBV28; J: TRBJ2-1; length: 13; size: few; D: .; CDR3: CASRRQGYNEQFF; DNA: TGTGCCAGCAGGCGCCAGGGCTACAATGAGCAGTTCTTC
V: TRBV2; J: TRBJ1-6; length: 16; size: many; D: TRBD1; CDR3: CASSDPRDRTDSPLHF; DNA: TGTGCCAGCAGTGACCCCCGGGACAGGACAGATTCACCCCTCCACTTT
V: TRBV2; J: TRBJ2-5; length: 14; size: many; D: TRBD2; CDR3: CASKRTSGGETQYF; DNA: TGTGCCAGCAAAAGGACTAGCGGGGGAGAGACCCAGTACTTC
V: TRBV20-1; J: TRBJ1-2; length: 12; size: few; D: .; CDR3: CSAEAGDWGYTF; DNA: TGCAGTGCTGAGGCAGGGGATTGGGGCTACACCTTC
V: TRBV2; J: TRBJ2-3; length: 16; size: few; D: .; CDR3: CASSDDTRGSTDTQYF; DNA: TGTGCCAGCAGTGATGATACTAGAGGAAGCACAGATACGCAGTATTTT
V: TRBV12-3/TRBV12-4; J: TRBJ1-4; length: 14; size: many; D: .; CDR3: CASSLGRGREKLFF; DNA: TGTGCCAGCAGTTTGGGCAGGGGAAGGGAAAAACTGTTTTTT
V: TRBV11-2; J: TRBJ2-7; length: 16; size: many; D: TRBD1; CDR3: CASSLLQGAGREEQYF; DNA: TGTGCCAGCAGCTTGCTCCAGGGGGCTGGGCGTGAGGAGCAGTACTTC
V: TRBV6-1; J: TRBJ1-5; length: 19; size: many; D: .; CDR3: CASTATPLTWVRSEQPQHF; DNA: TGTGCCAGCACTGCCACACCTCTTACATGGGTCAGGTCGGAACAGCCCCAGCATTTT
V: TRBV11-3; J: TRBJ1-2; length: 14; size: many; D: TRBD1; CDR3: CASSLDRGTGGYTF; DNA: TGTGCCAGCAGCTTGGACAGGGGAACGGGAGGCTACACCTTC
V: TRBV7-9; J: TRBJ2-7; length: 12; size: .; D: TRBD1; CDR3: CASSKTGAEQYF; DNA: TGTGCCAGCAGCAAAACAGGGGCCGAGCAGTACTTC
V: TRBV25-1; J: TRBJ2-1; length: 16; size: few; D: TRBD2; CDR3: CASSEYMSGRENEQFF; DNA: TGTGCCAGCAGTGAATATATGAGCGGGAGGGAGAATGAGCAGTTCTTC
V: TRBV12-3/TRBV12-4; J: TRBJ1-6; length: 14; size: many; D: .; CDR3: CASTRARVVSPLHF; DNA: TGTGCCAGCACCAGGGCCCGGGTGGTTTCACCCCTCCACTTT
V: TRBV6-1; J: TRBJ1-2; length: 14; size: many; D: TRBD1; CDR3: CASGRTGGSYGYTF; DNA: TGTGCCAGCGGGCGGACAGGGGGCAGCTATGGCTACACCTTC
V: TRBV5-6; J: TRBJ2-7; length: 12; size: few; D: .; CDR3: CASSFAVYEQYF; DNA: TGTGCCAGCAGCTTCGCGGTCTACGAGCAGTACTTC